This T cell receptor (beta chain) was profiled in a study of blood T cells in healthy people across ages. Using a J-beta primer mix together with a sample-barcoded 5' primer, a second PCR was run for roughly 6 to 12 cycles. A tag from a template-switch adaptor with 12 random nucleotides marked each cDNA molecule. TCRdb reprocessed the 5' RACE reads via MiXCR and lists one record per CDR3 protein. This table has fewer than 2,000,000 distinct CDR3 sequences, more than 35% appearing once. General study points: Roughly linear age-related decline in beta diversity appeared, significant by age approximately 43.

Comment on this clonotype: The target antigen is unknown. The junction and the germline gene differ at one end; a read error may be behind it.

This CDR3 spans 17 amino acids. Per the germline V gene, CDR1 is DFQATT and CDR2 is SNEGSKA (reference sequence). The total RNA that was extracted per sample amounted to at least 5 micrograms. The chain combines TRBV20-1 with TRBJ2-3; 10 nucleotides align to TRBD2. The receptor was isolated from a human donor in good health. The sample consisted of blood. CDR3 DNA sequence: TGCAGTGCTAGAGATGGTGGAAAGCGGGGGGGAGCAGATACGCGGTATTTT. This gives the protein CSARDGGKRGGADTRYF.